Each of the 23 T cell receptor beta chains below was sequenced from the same sample in a study of T cells in Graves' hyperthyroidism and ophthalmopathy. RNA transcripts served as the template for amplifying TCR beta CDR3 regions. First-round RT-PCR targeting the TCR CDR3 was performed with the HTBI primer set. TCRdb reanalysed the multiplex PCR reads using MiXCR and keeps one entry per CDR3 protein. The repertoire holds some 300,000 distinct CDR3 sequences, with 10% to 15% as singletons. The specimen sequenced was blood. The source of these receptors is a woman aged 25 to 45 with Graves' hyperthyroidism that later progressed to Graves' ophthalmopathy.

This clonotype occurred many times. This chain joins TRBV11-1 and TRBJ2-5; 9 bases line up with TRBD2. V lost 4 bases to trimming and J lost 5 bases; unmatched junction nucleotides: 8. This CDR3 spans 15 amino acids. Per germline, CDR1 SGHAT and CDR2 FQDESV (reference sequence). The CDR3 nucleotides read TGTGCCAGCAGCTCAGAGCGGGAGGTGGACGAGACCCAGTACTTC. Translated, it gives CASSSEREVDETQYF.

In this sample, this clonotype turned up many times. This chain joins TRBV30 and TRBJ1-2; D is uncertain. V lost 2 bases to trimming and J lost 8 bases, with 15 bases between them. CDR1 is GTSNPN and CDR2 is SVGIG in the germline V gene (reference sequence). This CDR3 contains 13 residues. The CDR3 loop reads CAWSTATVTGYTF. In nucleotides, the CDR3 is TGTGCCTGGAGTACGGCCACGGTAACCGGCTACACCTTC. Supplemented by reference TRBV30 and TRBJ1-2, the full variable domain reads SQTIHQWPATLVQPVGSPLSLECTVEGTSNPNLYWYRQAAGRGLQLLFYSVGIGQISSEVPQNLSASRPQDRQFILSSKKLLLSDSGFYLCAWSTATVTGYTFGSGTRLTVV.

Notes on this clonotype: Its ends do not fully match the called genes, so a read error is possible. This chain connects TRBV5-6 to TRBJ1-4; TRBD1 might be the D (5 bases). The CDR3 spans 16 residues. Germline assignment: CDR1 SGHDT and CDR2 YYEEEE. CDR3 protein: CASSLKWGQINEKLVF. The CDR3 DNA is TGTGCCAGCAGCCTAAAGTGGGGCCAGATTAATGAAAAACTGGTTTTT. The full variable domain, its missing parts supplied by reference TRBV5-6 and TRBJ1-4, is DAGVTQSPTHLIKTRGQQVTLRCSPKSGHDTVSWYQQALGQGPQFIFQYYEEEERQRGNFPDRFSGHQFPNYSSELNVNALLLGDSALYLCASSLKWGQINEKLVFGSGTQLSVL.

To note about this clonotype: A much larger clone differs from this one at a single base, so this may be a read error. J is TRBJ2-1 and V is TRBV11-2; 7 nucleotides agree with TRBD1. The CDR3 spans 15 residues. The V and J ends lost 4 bases and 7 bases, in that order; junction bases with no gene match: 10. Germline CDR1 is SGHAT and CDR2 is FQNNGV. The chain's CDR3 is CASSSEYRGQNEQFF. CDR3 nucleotide sequence: TGTGCCAGCAGCTCAGAGTATAGGGGGCAGAATGAGCAGTTCTTC.

The chain carries TRBV6-9 and TRBJ2-2; TRBD1 might be the D (6 bases). The CDR3 contains 15 residues. V was shortened by 4 bases and J by 6 bases, with 15 bases between the two germline ends. Germline assignment: CDR1 MNHGY and CDR2 SVAAGI. CDR3 coding DNA: TGTGCCAGCAGTTCCCACCGACAGGCGGCCGGGGAGCTGTTTTTT. As protein: CASSSHRQAAGELFF.

This clonotype showed up many times. J is TRBJ2-1 and V is TRBV28; TRBD2 matches at 7 bases. V dropped 1 base and J dropped 7; count of bases not matched to a gene: 10. Germline loops: CDR1 MDHEN, CDR2 SYDVKM. This CDR3 spans 16 amino acids. The CDR3 loop reads CASSLYGGTKVNEQFF. CDR3 nucleotide sequence: TGTGCCAGCAGTTTATATGGCGGGACTAAGGTTAATGAGCAGTTCTTC.

This chain uses TRBV14 with TRBJ2-2; D ambiguous. CDR1 is SGHDN and CDR2 is FVKESK in the germline V gene. This CDR3 spans 15 amino acids. Trimming shortened V by 1 base and J by 0 bases, and 6 bases separated the two germline ends. CDR3 in DNA: TGTGCCAGCAGCCAAGTTCGGGCGAACACCGGGGAGCTGTTTTTT. It is translated as CASSQVRANTGELFF.

The V call is TRBV6-2 or TRBV6-3, the J call TRBJ1-6; TRBD1 is a possible D gene (5 bases). V lost 5 bases and J 14 bases, leaving 16 bases between the germline ends. Germline CDR1 is MNHEY and CDR2 is SVGEGT. This CDR3 contains 13 residues. The CDR3 loop is CASSGVVQGALHF. For the CDR3, the DNA is TGTGCCAGCAGTGGGGTAGTCCAGGGAGCCCTCCACTTT.

A single count supports this clonotype. The rearrangement uses TRBV9 and TRBJ2-3; 8 bases line up with TRBD2. Looked up from germline, CDR1 is SGDLS and CDR2 is YYNGEE. After removal of 0 bases from V and 2 bases from J, the junction contained 5 bases not matched to a gene. CDR3 length: 16 residues. CDR3 in DNA: TGTGCCAGCAGCGTAGTGACGGGAGGGCCCACAGATACGCAGTATTTT. Translated: CASSVVTGGPTDTQYF.

This clonotype showed up many times. The CDR3 is CAWSLTVGGYTF. The DNA for the CDR3 is TGTGCCTGGAGTCTGACAGTAGGTGGCTACACCTTC. The chain is built from TRBV30 and TRBJ1-2, with D possibly matching TRBD1 (5 bases). Per the germline V gene, CDR1 is GTSNPN and CDR2 is SVGIG (reference sequence). V was shortened by 2 bases and J by 7 bases, with 11 bases between the two germline ends. There are 12 residues in the CDR3.

As regards this clonotype: A junction boundary mismatches the germline segment, possibly from a read error. The chain joins TRBV19 to TRBJ2-7, with 7 positions matching TRBD1. Germline V gives CDR1 LNHDA, CDR2 SQIVND (reference sequence). The CDR3 loop spans 14 amino acids. The CDR3 sequence is CASSTRDSPYKQYF. In nucleotides, the CDR3 is TGTGCCAGTAGTACCCGGGACAGCCCCTACAAGCAGTACTTC. Looking up the rest from reference TRBV19 and TRBJ2-7 gives the full variable domain: DGGITQSPKYLFRKEGQNVTLSCEQNLNHDAMYWYRQDPGQGLRLIYYSQIVNDFQKGDIAEGYSVSREKKESFPLTVTSAQKNPTAFYLCASSTRDSPYKQYFGPGTRLTVT.

This clonotype came up many times. The chain has TRBV5-1 and TRBJ2-7; 12 nucleotides align to TRBD2. CDR1 and CDR2 from the germline V gene are SGHRS and YFSETQ. V was pared by 5 bases and J by 2 bases, with 5 bases of the junction left unmatched. CDR3 length: 15 residues. The CDR3 DNA reads as TGCGCCAGCAGACGGACTAGCGGGGATACCTACGAGCAGTACTTC. Amino acids: CASRRTSGDTYEQYF.

In this sample, this clonotype turned up many times. The rearrangement links TRBV3-1 to TRBJ2-1, with D unresolved. Germline loops: CDR1 LGHDT, CDR2 YNNKEL (reference sequence). Trimming pared 3 bases from V and 7 bases from J, leaving 16 bases between. The CDR3 is 15 amino acids. CDR3 DNA: TGTGCCAGCAGCCATGGCGCAACGAACCTGAATGAGCAGTTCTTC. Its translation: CASSHGATNLNEQFF.

A note on this clonotype: It may be a read error: a sequence one base away is much more abundant. The chain uses TRBV7-2 and TRBJ2-2; tentative D call: TRBD2 (5 bases). Germline V gene data show CDR1 as SGHTA and CDR2 as FQGNSA. The CDR3 covers 16 residues. The CDR3 coding sequence is TGTGCCAACAGCTATCACCTAGCATGGCCCACCGGGGAGCTGTTTTTT. Its translation is CANSYHLAWPTGELFF.

This clonotype was seen a handful of times. The chain combines TRBV5-8 with TRBJ1-4; D might be TRBD1 (5 bases). Deletions cut 0 bases from V and 5 bases from J, with 11 bases between. CDR1 and CDR2 from the germline V gene are SGHTS and YDEGEE. This CDR3 region has 15 residues. The CDR3: CASSLGETENEKLFF. The CDR3 DNA is TGTGCCAGCAGCTTGGGGGAGACAGAGAATGAAAAACTGTTTTTT.

At least ten counts were recorded for this clonotype. The chain uses TRBV11-1 and TRBJ2-5; 8 nucleotides align to TRBD2. This CDR3 comprises 16 residues. Trimming at V came to 1 base and at J to 10 bases, leaving 14 bases not matched to a gene. CDR1 is SGHAT, CDR2 FQDESV, per germline (reference sequence). CDR3 sequence: CASSLVTGTRQEDQYF. The CDR3, as DNA: TGTGCCAGCAGCTTAGTTACAGGGACTAGGCAGGAGGACCAGTACTTC.

The chain employs TRBV6-2 or TRBV6-3 and TRBJ2-1; TRBD2 matches 14 bases. The CDR3 consists of 18 residues. V trimming: 5 bases; J trimming: 8 bases; junction bases outside the gene matches: 14. Germline CDR1 reads MNHEY; CDR2 reads SVGEGT. The CDR3 reads CASSRLTGTSGSNDEQFF. CDR3 nucleotide sequence: TGTGCCAGCAGTCGCCTAACCGGGACTAGCGGGAGTAACGATGAGCAGTTCTTC.

Notes on this clonotype: Being one base from a much bigger clone, this may be a read error. The chain combines TRBV5-8 with TRBJ2-5; no firm D call. V lost 0 bases and J 7 bases, leaving 1 base between the germline ends. The CDR3 runs to 10 residues. From germline, CDR1 is SGHTS and CDR2 YDEGEE. Here the CDR3 reads CASSLGTQYF. The CDR3 region has the DNA TGTGCCAGCAGCTTGGGGACCCAGTACTTC.

This clonotype came up many times. This chain links TRBV4-3 with TRBJ2-2, with D unclear. V was cut by 1 base and J by 7 bases, with 4 bases left in between. This CDR3 is built from 12 residues. Per the germline V gene, CDR1 is LGHNA and CDR2 is YSLEER. The CDR3 coding sequence is TGCGCCAGCAGCCAAGCGGTCGGGGAGCTGTTTTTT. Translating gives CASSQAVGELFF.

Comments on this clonotype: This could be a read error, since a much larger clone is one nucleotide away. The chain carries TRBV7-2 and TRBJ2-7, with 8 positions matching TRBD1. Germline V gives CDR1 SGHTA, CDR2 FQGNSA. The V gene end was trimmed by 0 bases and the J gene end by 3 bases; junction bases not matched to a gene: 7. The CDR3 length is 16 residues. The CDR3, as DNA: TGTGCCAGCAGCTTAGCGAGACGGACAGGGAACTACGAGCAGTACTTC. It is translated as CASSLARRTGNYEQYF.

This clonotype was seen many times. The genes are TRBV27 and TRBJ2-7; 7 bases align to TRBD1. Germline CDR1 MNHEY, CDR2 SMNVEV (reference sequence). V gave up 3 bases and J gave up 2 bases; unmatched junction bases: 1. CDR3 size: 13 residues. CDR3: CASSLGQTYEQYF. DNA for the CDR3: TGTGCCAGCAGTTTGGGACAGACCTACGAGCAGTACTTC.

This clonotype showed up just a few times. The rearrangement uses TRBV12-3 or TRBV12-4 and TRBJ2-1, with D possibly matching TRBD2 (5 bases). This CDR3 region has 19 residues. V was cut by 3 bases and J by 4 bases, with 25 bases left in between. DNA of the CDR3: TGTGCCAGCAGTTTTGCCCTATCCTATGCCAGCGGCAGTTACAATGAGCAGTTCTTC. Residues: CASSFALSYASGSYNEQFF.

This clonotype appeared many times. V gene TRBV5-5 combines with J gene TRBJ2-7; D gene uncertain. The CDR3 extends over 14 amino acids. Per the germline V gene, CDR1 is SGHKS and CDR2 is YYEKEE (reference sequence). Trimming took off 1 base at V and 2 bases at J, with 10 bases between the two ends. CDR3 nucleotide sequence: TGTGCCAGCAGCTTGCCAGGCGTAACCTACGAGCAGTACTTC. It codes for CASSLPGVTYEQYF.